The subject of this entry is one T cell receptor (beta chain). Which antigen it targets is not known. Base qualities are missing; no much larger clone stands one base away. The cysteine opens and the phenylalanine closes a CDR3 of 17 amino acids. The retained sequence is limited to the CDR3, 51 bases, with the frame set at the first base. Trimming at the junction amounts to 4 bases on V and 3 bases on J, and the germline ends lie 18 bases apart. Reading the germline V gene gives CDR1 LGHNA and CDR2 YNFKEQ. The immunoSEQ Assay, a bias-controlled multiplex PCR, was used to amplify TCRbeta CDR3 regions from genomic DNA. The source study handled its data this way. The number of nucleated cells in each sample was estimated from the amplification of reference gene primers within the assay. To quantify the absolute abundance of each unique TCRbeta CDR3 rearrangement, sequence reads were collapsed and filtered. Productive Simpson clonality was computed per sample as the square root of Simpson's diversity index over productive rearrangements. TCRdb retrieved this table from immuneACCESS and kept in-frame rearrangements only. Not all clones are present; in checked studies, unresolved V genes account for under half, and no reason is known for the remainder. That table furnishes V, J and clone size, whereas the DNA furnished D and trimming. The sample table shows 200,000 to 300,000 clones, and 75% to 85% are seen once. Clones ranked in the top ten supply roughly 8% of the sample.

This entry belongs to a study of blood T cell repertoires in COVID-19 (TCRdb year 2020). As for the study more broadly: Samples covering the acute and convalescent phases of COVID-19 were provided by collaborators in the United States, Italy and Spain. Subjects who had been exposed to COVID-19, were actively infected with it, or had recovered from it provided the deeply sampled blood TCRbeta repertoires that made up the dataset. The prospective study material was composed of cDNA or gDNA derived from T cells, B-cell-depleted T cells, or PBMCs. The repertoires were released in a freely available public database meant as a resource for research on the immune response to SARS-CoV-2. Samples came from the ongoing ImmuneRACE study (first 160 participants) plus 1,254 subjects from 6 global collaborators. Nearly every sample came with metadata listing a de-identified subject ID, COVID-19 status, age in years and sex. Where HLA class I and class II types were available, the types were taken from metadata supplied by the sample provider, not from assay-based typing. Overall results and qualifications from the work: Clinical and demographic metadata were provided uncurated, with the amount varying by source and participant.

At one collaborating source in Seattle, patients were enrolled during active infection and were followed longitudinally through the course of disease. The collaborating institutions used their own protocols to collect whole blood in K2EDTA tubes. For TCRbeta analysis, collaborators shipped samples in one of three forms: frozen whole blood, isolated PBMCs, or DNA extracted from either of those sample types. The clonotype comes from a woman at least 80 years old with COVID-19, enrolled during active disease. Sequences were obtained from peripheral blood. Here the chain combines TRBV4-2 and TRBJ2-2; TRBD2 could be the D gene, as 6 bases match. CDR3 region: CASSRRLGGSDTGELFF. The sequenced DNA is TGTGCCAGCAGCCGCCGACTAGGAGGGAGTGACACCGGGGAGCTGTTTTTT.